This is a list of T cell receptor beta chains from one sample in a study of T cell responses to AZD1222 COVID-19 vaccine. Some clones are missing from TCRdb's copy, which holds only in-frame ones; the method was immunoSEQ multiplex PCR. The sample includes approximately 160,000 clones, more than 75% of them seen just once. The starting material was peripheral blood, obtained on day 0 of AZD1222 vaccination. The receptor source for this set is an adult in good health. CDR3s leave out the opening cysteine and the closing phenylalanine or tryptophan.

CDR3: ASSVQGGTEAF
J: TRBJ1-1
V: TRBV27

CDR3: ASSPSGRAYEQY
J: TRBJ2-7
V: TRBV4-3

CDR3: ASSDRVLDTQY
J: TRBJ2-3
V: TRBV28

CDR3: ASSPPHGGDSPLH
J: TRBJ1-6
V: TRBV18

CDR3: ASSTIISPQH
J: TRBJ1-5
V: TRBV28

CDR3: ASRPGGGRSEQY
J: TRBJ2-7
V: TRBV6-5

CDR3: ASSKASGQQETQY
J: TRBJ2-5
V: TRBV7-8

CDR3: ASSLSETQY
J: TRBJ2-5
V: TRBV7-9

CDR3: ASSLDSWDSEEQY
J: TRBJ2-7
V: TRBV7-9

CDR3: ASSPPAGELF
J: TRBJ2-2
V: TRBV6-5

CDR3: ASSEARGSGSIY
J: TRBJ1-3
V: TRBV6-1

CDR3: ASSIRGGYEQY
J: TRBJ2-7
V: TRBV7-9

CDR3: ASSLGLGQGRHYGYT
J: TRBJ1-2
V: TRBV7-9

CDR3: ASSIWAGSNQPQH
J: TRBJ1-5
V: TRBV19

CDR3: ASSSVLGEQF
J: TRBJ2-1
V: TRBV11-3

CDR3: ASSFDTGELF
J: TRBJ2-2
V: TRBV7-3

CDR3: SVHRGGNTEAF
J: TRBJ1-1
V: TRBV29-1

CDR3: ASSPWTGGRNQPQH
J: TRBJ1-5
V: TRBV28

CDR3: ASSFAPGGGANSYEQY
J: TRBJ2-7
V: TRBV5-5

CDR3: ASSGYTGNTIY
J: TRBJ1-3
V: TRBV19

CDR3: ASENWETGELF
J: TRBJ2-2
V: TRBV28

CDR3: ASSMATGVGYT
J: TRBJ1-2
V: TRBV19

CDR3: ASSAGTGNQPQH
J: TRBJ1-5
V: TRBV5-1

CDR3: ASGRNLAGVKMRGTQY
J: TRBJ2-5
V: TRBV7-2

CDR3: ASSFRIRNTEAF
J: TRBJ1-1
V: TRBV28

CDR3: ASSEGQGAGAF
J: TRBJ1-1
V: TRBV2

CDR3: ASSGGAVYNEQF
J: TRBJ2-1
V: TRBV6-2/TRBV6-3

CDR3: ASSNDGSYTGELF
J: TRBJ2-2
V: TRBV5-1

CDR3: ASSSMGSAGHNEQF
J: TRBJ2-1
V: TRBV19

CDR3: ASSSGQGLNTGTEAF
J: TRBJ1-1
V: TRBV28

CDR3: AIAPGPAISSYNEQF
J: TRBJ2-1
V: TRBV15

CDR3: ASPSDSGNTIY
J: TRBJ1-3
V: TRBV5-8

CDR3: ASGLDYNEQF
J: TRBJ2-1
V: TRBV2

CDR3: ASSLAPGFYEQY
J: TRBJ2-7
V: TRBV7-6

CDR3: ASSFYGELF
J: TRBJ2-2
V: TRBV7-9

CDR3: ASSPLNQPQH
J: TRBJ1-5
V: TRBV7-9

CDR3: ASSGDSNQPQH
J: TRBJ1-5
V: TRBV11-2

CDR3: ASSLPNGKRTVDEQF
J: TRBJ2-1
V: TRBV6-2/TRBV6-3

CDR3: ASSLQPNIQY
J: TRBJ2-4
V: TRBV5-6

CDR3: ASSFMPSGSSYNEQF
J: TRBJ2-1
V: TRBV7-2

CDR3: ASSSIPRSIGDQPQH
J: TRBJ1-5
V: TRBV28

CDR3: ASSLKSTGQAF
J: TRBJ1-1
V: TRBV28

CDR3: AISTGQGDLKAF
J: TRBJ1-1
V: TRBV10-3

CDR3: ASSIGFLSSGNTIY
J: TRBJ1-3
V: TRBV19